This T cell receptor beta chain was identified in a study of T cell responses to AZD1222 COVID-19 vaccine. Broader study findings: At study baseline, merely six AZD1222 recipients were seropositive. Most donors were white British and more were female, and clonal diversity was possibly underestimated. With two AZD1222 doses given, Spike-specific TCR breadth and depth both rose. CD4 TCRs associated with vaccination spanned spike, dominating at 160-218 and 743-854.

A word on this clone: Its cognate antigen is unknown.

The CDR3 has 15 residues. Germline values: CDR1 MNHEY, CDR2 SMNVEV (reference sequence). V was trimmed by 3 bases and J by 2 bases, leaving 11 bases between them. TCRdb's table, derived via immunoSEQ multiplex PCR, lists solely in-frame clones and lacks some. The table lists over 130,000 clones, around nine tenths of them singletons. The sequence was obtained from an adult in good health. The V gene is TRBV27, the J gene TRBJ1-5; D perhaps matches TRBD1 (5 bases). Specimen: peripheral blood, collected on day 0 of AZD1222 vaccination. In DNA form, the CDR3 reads TGTGCCAGCAGTTTCAAAGGGGTGGGCAATCAGCCCCAGCATTTT. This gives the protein CASSFKGVGNQPQHF.